This TCR beta chain came from a study of early T cells in non-severe SARS-CoV-2 infection. Study-level findings and limits: Sequences matched to VDJdb favored anti-spike CD8 responses, while private and CD4 specificities were missed.

TCRdb reanalysed the 5' RACE reads using MiXCR and keeps one entry per CDR3 protein. The sample shows tens of thousands of distinct CDR3 sequences, around 6.3% of them seen only once. V lost 3 bases and J lost 8, with 10 bases in between. This CDR3 has 12 amino acids. CDR1 is SNHLY and CDR2 is FYNNEI in the germline V gene. This clonotype showed up many times. Its cognate antigen is unknown. The source is an adult who was a healthcare worker with PCR-confirmed SARS-CoV-2 infection or an uninfected control (not recorded which). This chain connects TRBV2 to TRBJ1-1; the D is unclear. Material: whole blood. CDR3 region: CASSEDWGEAFF. CDR3 bases: TGTGCCAGCAGTGAGGATTGGGGAGAAGCTTTCTTT.